The 15 T cell receptor beta chains listed next were all sequenced from one sample in a study of cytomegalovirus exposure and HLA in healthy donors. Amplification used 60 Vbeta primers and 13 Jbeta primers. Libraries were prepared by immunoSEQ multiplex PCR; TCRdb keeps only in-frame clonotypes and omits some of them. Of 150,000 to 200,000 clones listed, under 80% were seen once; the top ten hold over 2.5%. The sequenced material came from PBMCs. Every receptor here comes from a female donor in good health and CMV-seronegative.

This clone was picked up a small number of times. This chain joins TRBV19 and TRBJ2-3, with D perhaps matching TRBD2 (5 bases). Between the trimmed V and J ends, which lost 5 bases and 0 bases, there was a span of 15 bases. From germline, CDR1 is LNHDA and CDR2 SQIVND (reference sequence). The CDR3 is 16 residues long. The CDR3 DNA follows: TGTGCCAGTAGTGTCTCCAGCGGCCTCAGCACAGATACGCAGTATTTT. Protein sequence: CASSVSSGLSTDTQYF.

This sequence joins TRBV28 and TRBJ1-5, with D uncertain. Germline values: CDR1 MDHEN, CDR2 SYDVKM. V dropped 4 bases and J dropped 2 bases, with 3 bases sitting between them. This CDR3 has 12 residues. CDR3 in DNA: TGTGCCAGCAGTTCTGGCAATCAGCCCCAGCATTTT. Amino acids: CASSSGNQPQHF.

The V call is TRBV2, the J call TRBJ2-1; D is possibly TRBD2 (5 bases). This CDR3 contains 11 residues. Trimming cost V 7 bases and J 8 bases, with 9 bases left between them. Germline V gives CDR1 SNHLY, CDR2 FYNNEI. Here the CDR3 reads CASMLRDEQFF. The DNA for the CDR3 is TGTGCCAGCATGTTGAGGGATGAGCAGTTCTTC.

The rearrangement uses TRBV7-9 and TRBJ2-1, with TRBD2 matching over 9 bases. Germline V lookup: CDR1 SEHNR, CDR2 FQNEAQ (reference sequence). CDR3 length equals 14 residues. After removal of 5 bases from V and 5 bases from J, the junction contained 4 bases not matched to a gene. The CDR3 loop reads CASSARLADNEQFF. The CDR3 DNA is TGTGCCAGCAGCGCCAGACTAGCGGACAATGAGCAGTTCTTC.

This clone came up a few times. The V call is TRBV7-3, the J call TRBJ2-1; D is possibly TRBD2 (6 bases). CDR1 and CDR2 (germline): SGHTA, FQGTGA. The ends were cut back, 5 bases at V and 7 bases at J, with 18 bases in the middle. The CDR3 has 15 amino acids. The CDR3 sequence: CASSPNGLPVNEQFF. In DNA, the CDR3 is TGTGCCAGCAGCCCGAACGGACTACCGGTAAATGAGCAGTTCTTC.

This rearrangement joins TRBV19 to TRBJ1-5; 9 bases line up with TRBD1. Trimming cost V 4 bases and J 3 bases; bases outside gene matches: 7. This CDR3 region has 16 residues. CDR1 is LNHDA and CDR2 is SQIVND in the germline V gene (reference sequence). As DNA, the CDR3 is TGTGCCAGTAGTACTGGGACAGGGAGTGACAATCAGCCCCAGCATTTT. It encodes CASSTGTGSDNQPQHF.

J is TRBJ1-1 and V is TRBV5-4, with D perhaps matching TRBD1 (5 bases). This CDR3 has 15 residues. The ends were cut back, 4 bases at V and 3 bases at J, with 16 bases in the middle. From germline, CDR1 is SGHNT and CDR2 YYREEE (reference sequence). CDR3 DNA: TGTGCCAGCAGCCGGGTCCGGGGAGGGGACACTGAAGCTTTCTTT. This encodes CASSRVRGGDTEAFF.

This clone was picked up a small number of times. The chain recombines TRBV7-2 with TRBJ2-5; no definite D call. Germline CDR1 and CDR2: SGHTA and FQGNSA. V gave up 5 bases and J gave up 1 base, with 14 bases separating them. CDR3 length: 15 amino acids. In DNA form, the CDR3 reads TGTGCCAGCAGCCTTATTACGGTGCCCCAAGAGACCCAGTACTTC. Translating it yields CASSLITVPQETQYF.

The chain recombines TRBV6-6 with TRBJ1-2, with 10 bases that match TRBD1. The germline CDR1 and CDR2 sequences are MNHNY and SVGAGI (reference sequence). The ends lost 6 bases at V and 4 bases at J; junction bases unmatched: 8. The CDR3 spans 15 residues. The CDR3 region has the DNA TGTGCCAGCAGAACGGAGGGACAGGGGATCTATGGCTACACCTTC. This gives the protein CASRTEGQGIYGYTF.

The genes are TRBV19 and TRBJ1-5; D ambiguous. This CDR3 contains 18 residues. Germline loops: CDR1 LNHDA, CDR2 SQIVND (reference sequence). V was shortened by 7 bases and J by 0 bases, with 22 bases between the two germline ends. This CDR3 reads CASTHLSSVPYSNQPQHF. CDR3 DNA sequence: TGTGCCAGTACCCACCTTAGCAGCGTGCCCTATAGCAATCAGCCCCAGCATTTT.

V and J are TRBV11-1 and TRBJ1-6; D not resolved. Trimming took off 2 bases at V and 6 bases at J, with 2 bases between the two ends. CDR3 length equals 12 residues. Germline V gene sequence: CDR1 SGHAT, CDR2 FQDESV (reference sequence). This CDR3 is CASSLRNSPLHF. The DNA of the CDR3 is TGTGCCAGCAGCTTACGTAATTCACCCCTCCACTTT. The full variable domain, completed using reference TRBV11-1 and TRBJ1-6, is EAEVAQSPRYKITEKSQAVAFWCDPISGHATLYWYRQILGQGPELLVQFQDESVVDDSQLPKDRFSAERLKGVDSTLKIQPAELGDSAMYLCASSLRNSPLHFGNGTRLTVT.

The rearrangement joins TRBV10-1 to TRBJ2-3; 7 bases line up with TRBD2. Germline trimming cut 0 bases from V and 0 bases from J; bases unmatched to any gene: 9. The CDR3 is 18 residues long. CDR1 is WNHNN and CDR2 is SYGVQD in the germline V gene (reference sequence). CDR3 loop: CASSESMGQAGSTDTQYF. Written as DNA, the CDR3 is TGCGCCAGCAGTGAGTCGATGGGTCAAGCGGGAAGCACAGATACGCAGTATTTT.

The rearrangement joins TRBV9 to TRBJ1-4; possible D gene TRBD1, 5 bases. V lost 4 bases and J 4 bases, leaving 8 bases between the germline ends. The CDR3 has 13 residues. In germline, CDR1 is SGDLS, CDR2 YYNGEE. The CDR3, as DNA: TGTGCCAGCAGCAGGGGATATAATGAAAAACTGTTTTTT. Translated: CASSRGYNEKLFF. Looking up the rest from reference TRBV9 and TRBJ1-4 gives the full variable domain: DSGVTQTPKHLITATGQRVTLRCSPRSGDLSVYWYQQSLDQGLQFLIQYYNGEERAKGNILERFSAQQFPDLHSELNLSSLELGDSALYFCASSRGYNEKLFFGSGTQLSVL.

This chain connects TRBV2 to TRBJ1-2; TRBD1 is a possible D gene (5 bases). Germline CDR1 SNHLY, CDR2 FYNNEI. CDR3 size: 15 residues. V was pared by 3 bases and J by 3 bases, with 14 bases between. This CDR3 is CASSESGSWDYGYTF. CDR3 DNA sequence: TGTGCCAGCAGTGAGTCAGGGTCTTGGGACTATGGCTACACCTTC.

The chain combines TRBV6-6 with TRBJ2-2; TRBD2 matches 8 bases. CDR1 is MNHNY and CDR2 is SVGAGI in the germline V gene (reference sequence). The CDR3 covers 16 residues. The junction had 7 bases not matched to a gene; V was cut back by 6 bases and J by 1 base. The CDR3 sequence: CASSPNSGRNTGELFF. Written as DNA, the CDR3 is TGTGCCAGCAGCCCCAACAGCGGGAGGAACACCGGGGAGCTGTTTTTT.